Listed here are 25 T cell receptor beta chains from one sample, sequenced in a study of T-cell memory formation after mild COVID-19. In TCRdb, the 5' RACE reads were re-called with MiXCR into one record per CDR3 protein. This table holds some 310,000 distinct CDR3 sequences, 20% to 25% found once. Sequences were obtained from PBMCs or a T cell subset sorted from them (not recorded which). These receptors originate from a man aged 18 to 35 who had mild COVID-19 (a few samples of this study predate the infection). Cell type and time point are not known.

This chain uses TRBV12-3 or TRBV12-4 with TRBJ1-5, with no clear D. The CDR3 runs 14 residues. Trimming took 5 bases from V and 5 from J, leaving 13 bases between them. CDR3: CASSTRPADQPQHF. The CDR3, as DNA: TGTGCCAGCAGTACTAGACCAGCGGATCAGCCCCAGCATTTT.

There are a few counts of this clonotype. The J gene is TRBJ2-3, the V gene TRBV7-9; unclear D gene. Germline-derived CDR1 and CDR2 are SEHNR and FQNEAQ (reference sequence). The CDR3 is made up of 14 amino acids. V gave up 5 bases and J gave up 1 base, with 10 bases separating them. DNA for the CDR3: TGTGCCAGCAGCCTCTCGGACGGCACAGATACGCAGTATTTT. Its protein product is CASSLSDGTDTQYF.

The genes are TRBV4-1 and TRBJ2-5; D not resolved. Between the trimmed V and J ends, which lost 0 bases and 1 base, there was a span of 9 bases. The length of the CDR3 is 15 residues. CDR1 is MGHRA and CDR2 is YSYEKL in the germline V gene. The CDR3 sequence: CASSQEPNIQETQYF. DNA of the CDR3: TGCGCCAGCAGCCAAGAGCCAAACATCCAAGAGACCCAGTACTTC.

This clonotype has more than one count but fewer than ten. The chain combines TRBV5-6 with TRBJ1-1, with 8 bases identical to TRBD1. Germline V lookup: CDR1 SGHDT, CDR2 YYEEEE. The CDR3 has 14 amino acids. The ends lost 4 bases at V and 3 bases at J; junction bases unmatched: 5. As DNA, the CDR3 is TGTGCCAGCAGCCAACCGACAGGGGACACTGAAGCTTTCTTT. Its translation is CASSQPTGDTEAFF.

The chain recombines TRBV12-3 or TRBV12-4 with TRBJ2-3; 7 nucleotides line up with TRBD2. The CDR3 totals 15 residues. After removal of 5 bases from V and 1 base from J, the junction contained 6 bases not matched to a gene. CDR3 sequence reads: CASSRERGGTDTQYF. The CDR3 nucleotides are TGTGCCAGCAGTCGAGAGCGGGGTGGCACAGATACGCAGTATTTT.

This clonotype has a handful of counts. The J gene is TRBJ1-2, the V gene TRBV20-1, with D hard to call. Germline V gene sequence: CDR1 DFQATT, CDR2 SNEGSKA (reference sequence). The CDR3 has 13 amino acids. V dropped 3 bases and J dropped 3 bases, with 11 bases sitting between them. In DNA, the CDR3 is TGCAGTGCTAGGCCCAGATTCGACTATGGCTACACCTTC. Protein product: CSARPRFDYGYTF.

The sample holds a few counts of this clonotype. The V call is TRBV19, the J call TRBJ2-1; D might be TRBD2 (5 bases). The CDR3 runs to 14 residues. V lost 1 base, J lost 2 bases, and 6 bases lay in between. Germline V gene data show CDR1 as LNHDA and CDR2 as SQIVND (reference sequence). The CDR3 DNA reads TGTGCCAGTAGTATAGCGGGGACCTACAATGAGCAGTTCTTC. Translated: CASSIAGTYNEQFF.

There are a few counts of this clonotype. In nucleotides, the CDR3 is TGCGCCAGCAGCTTTGGGCCAACTGTTGAGCAGTTCTTC. Its protein product is CASSFGPTVEQFF. V usage is TRBV5-1 and J usage is TRBJ2-1; D is undetermined. The CDR3 loop spans 13 amino acids. Trimming cost V 2 bases and J 9 bases, with 12 bases left between them. The germline gives CDR1 SGHRS, CDR2 YFSETQ.

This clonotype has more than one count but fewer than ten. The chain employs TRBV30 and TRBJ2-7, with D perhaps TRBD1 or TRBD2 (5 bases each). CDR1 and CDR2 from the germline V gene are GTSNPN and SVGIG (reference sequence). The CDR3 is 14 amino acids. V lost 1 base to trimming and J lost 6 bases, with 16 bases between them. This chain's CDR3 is CAWSAVSGRGEQYF. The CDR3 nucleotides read TGTGCCTGGAGTGCTGTGTCGGGAAGGGGCGAGCAGTACTTC.

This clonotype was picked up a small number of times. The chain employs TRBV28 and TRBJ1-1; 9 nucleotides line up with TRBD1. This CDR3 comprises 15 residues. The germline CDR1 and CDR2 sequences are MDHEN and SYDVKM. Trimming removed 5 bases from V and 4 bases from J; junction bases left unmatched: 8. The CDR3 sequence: CASSTPGTGSTEAFF. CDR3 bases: TGTGCCAGCAGTACCCCCGGGACAGGGAGCACTGAAGCTTTCTTT.

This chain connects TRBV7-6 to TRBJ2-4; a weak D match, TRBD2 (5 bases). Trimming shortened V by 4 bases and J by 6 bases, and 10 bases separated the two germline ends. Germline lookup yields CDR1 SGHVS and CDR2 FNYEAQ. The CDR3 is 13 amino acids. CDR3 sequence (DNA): TGTGCCAGCAGCTCAGCGGCAGGAAACATTCAGTACTTC. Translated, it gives CASSSAAGNIQYF. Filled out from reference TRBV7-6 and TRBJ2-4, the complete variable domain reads GAGVSQSPRYKVTKRGQDVALRCDPISGHVSLYWYRQALGQGPEFLTYFNYEAQQDKSGLPNDRFSAERPEGSISTLTIQRTEQRDSAMYRCASSSAAGNIQYFGAGTRLSVL.

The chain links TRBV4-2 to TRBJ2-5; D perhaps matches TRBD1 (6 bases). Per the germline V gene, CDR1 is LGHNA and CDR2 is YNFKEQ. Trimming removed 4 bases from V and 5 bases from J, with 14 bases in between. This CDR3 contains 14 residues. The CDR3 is CASSPPGDRETQYF. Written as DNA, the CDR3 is TGTGCCAGCAGCCCCCCAGGGGACCGGGAGACCCAGTACTTC.

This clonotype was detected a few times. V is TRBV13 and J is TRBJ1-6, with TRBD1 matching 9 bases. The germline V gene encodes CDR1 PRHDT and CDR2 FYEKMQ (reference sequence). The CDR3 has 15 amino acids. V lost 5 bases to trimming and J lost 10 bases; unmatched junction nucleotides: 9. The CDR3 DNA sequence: TGTGCCAGCAGCCCGGGACAGGGACTGGGATCACCCCTCCACTTT. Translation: CASSPGQGLGSPLHF.

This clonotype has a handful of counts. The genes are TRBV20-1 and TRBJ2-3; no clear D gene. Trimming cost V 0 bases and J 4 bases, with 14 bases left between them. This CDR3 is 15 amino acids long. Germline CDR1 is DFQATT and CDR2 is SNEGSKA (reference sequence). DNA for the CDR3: TGCAGTGCTAGAGATTTGGTGAAGGTCTCAGATACGCAGTATTTT. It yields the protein CSARDLVKVSDTQYF.

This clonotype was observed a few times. The chain's CDR3 is CASSPFSRSYNEQFF. The CDR3 nucleotides read TGTGCCAGCAGCCCGTTTTCTCGCTCCTACAATGAGCAGTTCTTC. The chain combines TRBV14 with TRBJ2-1, with D unresolved. Trimming took off 4 bases at V and 0 bases at J, with 10 bases between the two ends. The CDR3 is 15 amino acids. Germline V gene lookup returns CDR1 SGHDN and CDR2 FVKESK.

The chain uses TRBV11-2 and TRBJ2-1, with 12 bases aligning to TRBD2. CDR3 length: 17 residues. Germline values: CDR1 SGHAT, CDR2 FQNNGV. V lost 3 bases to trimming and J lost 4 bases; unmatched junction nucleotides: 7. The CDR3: CASSLWTSGASYNEQFF. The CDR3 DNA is TGTGCCAGCAGCTTGTGGACTAGCGGGGCCTCGTACAATGAGCAGTTCTTC.

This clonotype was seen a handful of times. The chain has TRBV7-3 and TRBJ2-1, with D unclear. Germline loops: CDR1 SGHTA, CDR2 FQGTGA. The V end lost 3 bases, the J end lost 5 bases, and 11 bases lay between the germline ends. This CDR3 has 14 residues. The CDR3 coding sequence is TGTGCCAGCAGCTTCTCACTTGATAACAATGAGCAGTTCTTC. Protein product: CASSFSLDNNEQFF.

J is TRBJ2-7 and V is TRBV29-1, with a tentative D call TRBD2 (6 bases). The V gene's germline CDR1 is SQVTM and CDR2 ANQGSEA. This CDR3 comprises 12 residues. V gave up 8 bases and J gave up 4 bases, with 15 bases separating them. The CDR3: CSTSQAGYEQYV. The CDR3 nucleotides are TGCAGCACATCCCAAGCGGGTTACGAGCAGTACGTC.

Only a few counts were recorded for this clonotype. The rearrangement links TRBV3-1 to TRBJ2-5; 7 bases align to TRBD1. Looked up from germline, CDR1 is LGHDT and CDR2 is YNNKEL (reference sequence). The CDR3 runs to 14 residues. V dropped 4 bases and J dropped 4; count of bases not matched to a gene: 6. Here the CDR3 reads CASSPEGAGETQYF. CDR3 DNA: TGTGCCAGCAGCCCCGAGGGGGCGGGAGAGACCCAGTACTTC.

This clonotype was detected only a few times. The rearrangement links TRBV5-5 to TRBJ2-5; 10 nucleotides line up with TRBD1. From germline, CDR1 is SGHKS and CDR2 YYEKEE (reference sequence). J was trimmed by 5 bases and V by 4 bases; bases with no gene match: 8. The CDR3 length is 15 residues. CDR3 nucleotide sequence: TGTGCCAGCAGCCCGGACAGGGGGTGGGGGGAGACCCAGTACTTC. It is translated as CASSPDRGWGETQYF.

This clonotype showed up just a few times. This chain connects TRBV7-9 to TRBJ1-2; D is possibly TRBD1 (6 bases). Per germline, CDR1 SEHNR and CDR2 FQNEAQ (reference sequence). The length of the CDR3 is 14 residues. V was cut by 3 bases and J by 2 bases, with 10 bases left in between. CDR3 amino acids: CASSFVQGNYGYTF. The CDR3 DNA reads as TGTGCCAGCAGCTTTGTACAGGGAAACTATGGCTACACCTTC.

DNA of the CDR3: TGCGCCAGCAGAGGACAGGGGGCTGGGGAGCAGTTCTTC. Encoded protein: CASRGQGAGEQFF. The chain employs TRBV10-1 and TRBJ2-1; 11 bases are a match to TRBD1. This CDR3 comprises 13 residues. Germline loops: CDR1 WNHNN, CDR2 SYGVQD (reference sequence). After removal of 6 bases from V and 10 bases from J, the junction contained 5 bases not matched to a gene.

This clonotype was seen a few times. The CDR3 spells CASSRRGGYEQYF. The CDR3 bases are TGTGCCAGCAGCCGCAGGGGAGGCTACGAGCAGTACTTC. V gene TRBV7-9 combines with J gene TRBJ2-7, with D perhaps assigned TRBD1 or TRBD2 (6 bases each). Trimming took 5 bases from V and 3 from J, leaving 11 bases between them. CDR3 length: 13 amino acids. CDR1 is SEHNR and CDR2 is FQNEAQ in the germline V gene (reference sequence).

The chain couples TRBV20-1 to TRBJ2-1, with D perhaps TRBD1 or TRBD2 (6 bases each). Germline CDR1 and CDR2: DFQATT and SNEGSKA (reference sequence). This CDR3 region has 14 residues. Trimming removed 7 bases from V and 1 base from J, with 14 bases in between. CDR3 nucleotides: TGCAGTGTCGAGACGGGGGCATCCTACAATGAGCAGTTCTTC. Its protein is CSVETGASYNEQFF.

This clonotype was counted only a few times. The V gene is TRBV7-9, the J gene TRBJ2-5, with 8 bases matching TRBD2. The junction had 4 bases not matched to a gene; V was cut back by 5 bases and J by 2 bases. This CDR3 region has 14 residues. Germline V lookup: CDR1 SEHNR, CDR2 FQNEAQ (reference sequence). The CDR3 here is CASSGTGGQETQYF. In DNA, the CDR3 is TGTGCCAGCAGCGGGACGGGGGGGCAAGAGACCCAGTACTTC.